The 5 T cell receptor beta chains below all came from one sample that was sequenced in a study of PD-L1 blockade in urothelial cancer. The method was immunoSEQ multiplex PCR; TCRdb's version includes in-frame clones alone and lacks a portion of them. This repertoire shows 55,000 or so clones, around 82% found once; its top ten account for 5.8%. The sequencing used PBMCs, collected around atezolizumab (anti-PD-L1) treatment. These TCRs come from a man aged 35-49 years with urothelial cancer.

The V call is TRBV6-5, the J call TRBJ1-2, with TRBD1 matching 10 bases. CDR3 length equals 13 residues. CDR1 is MNHEY and CDR2 is SVGAGI in the germline V gene. Unmatched junction bases numbered 2, after V lost 4 bases and J lost 6 bases. In DNA form, the CDR3 reads TGTGCCAGCAGTTCGGGACAGGGGCATGGCTACACCTTC. It encodes CASSSGQGHGYTF.

J is TRBJ1-1 and V is TRBV7-2; D gene ambiguous. V was clipped by 5 bases and J by 7 bases, with 20 bases between them. Germline V gene data show CDR1 as SGHTA and CDR2 as FQGNSA. The CDR3 is 15 amino acids. The CDR3 DNA reads as TGTGCCAGCAGCACCCGAACAGCTATCGACCTTGAAGCTTTCTTT. It translates to CASSTRTAIDLEAFF. Using reference TRBV7-2 and TRBJ1-1 for the parts outside the CDR3, the full variable domain is GAGVSQSPSNKVTEKGKDVELRCDPISGHTALYWYRQSLGQGLEFLIYFQGNSAPDKSGLPSDRFSAERTGGSVSTLTIQRTQQEDSAVYLCASSTRTAIDLEAFFGQGTRLTVV.

The gene calls are TRBV15 and TRBJ1-3; D remains unclear. Germline V gene sequence: CDR1 LNHNV, CDR2 YYDKDF (reference sequence). Trimming took 0 bases from V and 0 from J, leaving 6 bases between them. This CDR3 is built from 15 residues. As DNA, the CDR3 is TGTGCCACCAGCAGAGAGGCGGACTCTGGAAACACCATATATTTT. Translation gives CATSREADSGNTIYF.

The chain has TRBV4-1 and TRBJ1-5; TRBD1 matches at 8 bases. The trim removed 3 bases at V and 8 bases at J, leaving 9 bases unmatched. This CDR3 has 15 amino acids. CDR1 is MGHRA and CDR2 is YSYEKL in the germline V gene. DNA for the CDR3: TGCGCCAGCAGCCAGGGGACAGGCGGGGTGGAGCCCCAGCATTTT. This sequence encodes CASSQGTGGVEPQHF.

The rearrangement links TRBV29-1 to TRBJ1-2; 10 nucleotides line up with TRBD1. V gave up 1 base and J gave up 4 bases; unmatched junction bases: 6. The V gene's germline CDR1 is SQVTM and CDR2 ANQGSEA. The CDR3 extends over 15 amino acids. The CDR3 DNA reads TGCAGCGTTGAAGGACCGGGACAGGGGATCTATGGCTACACCTTC. Its protein is CSVEGPGQGIYGYTF.